This is a list of T cell receptor beta chains from one sample in a study of cytomegalovirus exposure and HLA in healthy donors. Measured with immunoSEQ multiplex PCR; TCRdb has only the in-frame clones, and not every one. The sample has approximately 150,000 clones; around four fifths are singletons. Sequenced sample: PBMCs. All receptors come from a woman aged 45-60 years in good health and CMV-seronegative. Both conserved end residues are part of each CDR3. D genes are given only for firm matches. Size tells how often a clone was seen (once, few, many) or the class of an expanded clone, and some rows leave it out.

cdr3_nt	cdr3_aa	d_call	v_call	j_call	clone_size
TGTGCCAGCAGCTTCAGGGGGCCCGCGAACACCGGGGAGCTGTTTTTT	CASSFRGPANTGELFF	TRBD1	TRBV11-3	TRBJ2-2	NA
TGTGCCAGCAGCTTCGGTGACAGGGCGAACACTGAAGCTTTCTTT	CASSFGDRANTEAFF	TRBD1	TRBV7-9	TRBJ1-1	NA
TGTGCCTGGAGGCTCGAGCGGACCTCCTACGAGCAGTACTTC	CAWRLERTSYEQYF	NA	TRBV30	TRBJ2-7	NA
TGCGCCAGCAGTGATGAATGGGGGGGCCCCTCCTACGAGCAGTACTTC	CASSDEWGGPSYEQYF	NA	TRBV10-2	TRBJ2-7	NA
TGTGCCACCAGCACCCGGACTAGCGGGAGGGCAGGCGAGCAGTACTTC	CATSTRTSGRAGEQYF	TRBD2	TRBV15	TRBJ2-7	NA
TGTGCCAGCAGCAACCAGGGTGGCGATGAGCAGTTCTTC	CASSNQGGDEQFF	NA	TRBV7-3	TRBJ2-1	NA
TGTGCCAGCAGTGTACAGGGTCCCAATCAGCCCCAGCATTTT	CASSVQGPNQPQHF	NA	TRBV2	TRBJ1-5	NA
TGCGCCAGCAGTGGGAACAGAGCGAACACTGAAGCTTTCTTT	CASSGNRANTEAFF	NA	TRBV10-1	TRBJ1-1	NA
TGTGCCAGCAGTCGACAGGGGGGCCCCAATCAGCCCCAGCATTTT	CASSRQGGPNQPQHF	TRBD1	TRBV7-8	TRBJ1-5	NA
TGTGCCAGCAGTTTTTTAAGCACAGATACGCAGTATTTT	CASSFLSTDTQYF	NA	TRBV28	TRBJ2-3	NA
TGTGCCAGCAGTACAAACAGGAATTGGCAGTTCTTC	CASSTNRNWQFF	NA	TRBV28	TRBJ2-1	NA
TGCGCCAGCAGCTTGGCGTACGGCGGGAGGGACACTGAAGCTTTCTTT	CASSLAYGGRDTEAFF	NA	TRBV5-1	TRBJ1-1	NA
TGTGCCAGCAAACGGGGGGGCCTCGTAAATGAGCAGTTCTTC	CASKRGGLVNEQFF	TRBD2	TRBV6-1	TRBJ2-1	NA
TGTGCCAGCAGCTTGTCCGGGGGGCTTCGTGGCTACACCTTC	CASSLSGGLRGYTF	NA	TRBV5-6	TRBJ1-2	few
TGTGCCAGCACCTCGAGAGGGAATGAAAAACTGTTTTTT	CASTSRGNEKLFF	NA	TRBV28	TRBJ1-4	NA
TGTGCCATCAGTAATGTGACGACAGAGACGTACAATGAGCAGTTCTTC	CAISNVTTETYNEQFF	NA	TRBV10-3	TRBJ2-1	NA
TGTGCCAGTAGTATTCCCTGGACAGGGGGCGAAGATACGCAGTATTTT	CASSIPWTGGEDTQYF	TRBD1	TRBV19	TRBJ2-3	NA
TGTGCCAGCAGCCAAGGCGGTGGGCAGCCCCAGCATTTT	CASSQGGGQPQHF	NA	TRBV16	TRBJ1-5	NA
TGTGCCAGCAGAACCCATGGACAGGGGGCGACCAAAAACATTCAGTACTTC	CASRTHGQGATKNIQYF	TRBD1	TRBV28	TRBJ2-4	NA
TGTGCCAGCAGCCCACGGACTAGCGGGAGGCCAGATACGCAGTATTTT	CASSPRTSGRPDTQYF	TRBD2	TRBV11-3	TRBJ2-3	NA
TGTGCCAGCAGGAGAGAGAATTCACCCCTCCACTTT	CASRRENSPLHF	NA	TRBV6-1	TRBJ1-6	NA
TGCAGCCAGGGTCCCGGGACAGGGCCTGGAGATACGCAGTATTTT	CSQGPGTGPGDTQYF	TRBD1	TRBV29-1	TRBJ2-3	NA
TGTGCCAGTAAGGCGGAACATTACAGGGGGCCGGTAGGGACTGAAGCTTTCTTT	CASKAEHYRGPVGTEAFF	TRBD1	TRBV19	TRBJ1-1	once
TGTGCCAGCAGCTTAGTAGGGTGGGGGCGCACTGAAGCTTTCTTT	CASSLVGWGRTEAFF	NA	TRBV11-1	TRBJ1-1	NA
TGTGCCAGCAGCTTGAGCGTCGGCGAGCAGTACTTC	CASSLSVGEQYF	NA	TRBV5-6	TRBJ2-7	few
TGCGCCAGCAGCTTGGGGGGCGCAGGTCAGCCCCAGCATTTT	CASSLGGAGQPQHF	NA	TRBV5-1	TRBJ1-5	NA
TGTGCCAGCTCACCAGTTTCCGGGACAGGGCTACCCAATGAGCAGTTCTTC	CASSPVSGTGLPNEQFF	TRBD1	TRBV18	TRBJ2-1	once
TGTGCCAGCAGGGTGGACACCATTAATACAGATACGCAGTATTTT	CASRVDTINTDTQYF	NA	TRBV27	TRBJ2-3	NA
TGTGCCAGCAGCTTGGAAAGCGGCCAGGAGCTGTGGTCCACAGATACGCAGTATTTT	CASSLESGQELWSTDTQYF	NA	TRBV11-3	TRBJ2-3	NA
TGTGCCAGCAGCTTAGACGGGAGGGCAGATACGCAGTATTTT	CASSLDGRADTQYF	TRBD2	TRBV11-2	TRBJ2-3	once
TGCGCCAGCAGCTCAGCTTTAACAGGGTTTAAAATTCAGTACTTC	CASSSALTGFKIQYF	NA	TRBV5-1	TRBJ2-4	NA
TGTGCCAGCAGCCCAAGTGGAGGGGTTTGGAAAAACATTCAGTACTTC	CASSPSGGVWKNIQYF	NA	TRBV5-4	TRBJ2-4	NA
TGTGCCAGCAGTTACTTGATCGGGGGGGGGAGCACTGAAGCTTTCTTT	CASSYLIGGGSTEAFF	NA	TRBV6-5	TRBJ1-1	NA
TGTGCCAGCAGTTACCACAGGGTAGGGGAACACAATGAGCAGTTCTTC	CASSYHRVGEHNEQFF	NA	TRBV6-5	TRBJ2-1	few
TGTGCCATCCTCGGGACTAGCGGCGAGCAGTACTTC	CAILGTSGEQYF	TRBD2	TRBV6-5	TRBJ2-7	NA
TGTGCCTGGAAAGGGGACATTTGGAATGAAAAACTGTTTTTT	CAWKGDIWNEKLFF	NA	TRBV30	TRBJ1-4	NA
TGTGCCAGCAGTTACGCAGGGGTGGGAAATCAGCCCCAGCATTTT	CASSYAGVGNQPQHF	NA	TRBV6-5	TRBJ1-5	NA
TGTGCCACCAGCAGGGGGGGACAGGGAGCTGGAAACACCATATATTTT	CATSRGGQGAGNTIYF	TRBD1	TRBV15	TRBJ1-3	NA
TGTGCCAGCAACTTAGGGGCTCTTCCTACGCAGTATTTT	CASNLGALPTQYF	NA	TRBV11-2	TRBJ2-3	NA
TGTGCCAGCAGCTTAATAGCGGGAGTTGGGTACAATGAGCAGTTCTTC	CASSLIAGVGYNEQFF	TRBD2	TRBV7-2	TRBJ2-1	NA
TGTGCCAGCAGCTTAGGACCTAGCGGGAGTTACAATGAGCAGTTCTTC	CASSLGPSGSYNEQFF	TRBD2	TRBV11-2	TRBJ2-1	NA
TGCGCCAGCAGCTTGGCCTCAGGGGGGAACACTGAAGCTTTCTTT	CASSLASGGNTEAFF	TRBD1	TRBV5-1	TRBJ1-1	NA
TGTGCCAGCAGTCCCGGGTCTATTCGGGTCCACGAGCAGTACTTC	CASSPGSIRVHEQYF	NA	TRBV28	TRBJ2-7	NA
TGTGCCAGCAGTTTATCGACGGGACAGGGGGCCCCTGAAGCTTTCTTT	CASSLSTGQGAPEAFF	TRBD1	TRBV27	TRBJ1-1	NA
TGCGCCAGCAGCTTACCCGGACATAGTGAAGCTTTCTTT	CASSLPGHSEAFF	NA	TRBV5-1	TRBJ1-1	few